There are many counts of the clone carrying this TCR beta chain. Its antigen remains unknown. The data were taken from a study of response to subunit inactivated influenza vaccine. Study conclusions and caveats: The study's authors posited that every seasonal influenza vaccination enlists few new T cells.

The CDR3 consists of 16 residues. CDR1 and CDR2 from the germline V gene are MNHNS and SASEGT. Trimming took off 2 bases at V and 0 bases at J, with 12 bases between the two ends. A single record per CDR3 protein comes from TCRdb applying MiXCR to the RT-PCR reads. The sample lists 600,000 to 700,000 distinct CDR3 sequences, roughly 15% occurring once. This TCR was recovered from a middle-aged man who received an inactivated influenza vaccine. The material sequenced was PBMCs from blood, taken 14 days before vaccination. The chain combines TRBV6-1 with TRBJ2-3; no clear D gene. As DNA, the CDR3 is TGTGCCAGCAGTGAACATTCGGCGGTTAGCACAGATACGCAGTATTTT. Its protein is CASSEHSAVSTDTQYF.